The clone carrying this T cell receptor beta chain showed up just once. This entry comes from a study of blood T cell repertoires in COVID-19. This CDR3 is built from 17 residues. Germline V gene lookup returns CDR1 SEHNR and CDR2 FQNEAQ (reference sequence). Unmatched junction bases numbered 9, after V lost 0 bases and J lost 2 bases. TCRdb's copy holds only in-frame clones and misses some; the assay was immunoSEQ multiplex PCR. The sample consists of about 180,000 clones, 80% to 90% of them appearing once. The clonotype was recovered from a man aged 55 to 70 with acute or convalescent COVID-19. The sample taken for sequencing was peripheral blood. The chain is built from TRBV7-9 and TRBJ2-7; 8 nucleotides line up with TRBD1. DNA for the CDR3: TGTGCCAGCAGCTTAGCGCGTGTGACAGGGGTTCCCTACGAGCAGTACTTC. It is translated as CASSLARVTGVPYEQYF.